Given below is one T cell receptor beta chain in context. Its specificity is not known. The assay that was used to sequence DNA from cultured CD4+ T cells was the Oncomine TCR Beta short-read assay. After culture, CD4+ T cells served as the source for genomic DNA extraction. TCRdb itself ran the PCR reads through MiXCR, one entry per CDR3 protein. The table lists 7,000 or so distinct CDR3 sequences, around 34% of them singletons. Documented treatment: roughly 10-day PBMC culture with coronavirus spike peptide pools or control peptides (ViraFEST assay). Samples of CD4+ T cells were obtained from the unexposed donor before the COVID-19 pandemic (2011-2018). The data originate from a study of vaccination and CD4 T cells after COVID-19. The sequencing input was CD4+ T cells from blood, cultured in vitro. The clonotype was recovered from a human donor in good health.

In DNA, the CDR3 is TGTGCCACCAGTGAACAGGGGGTTAACCAGCCCCAGCATTTT. Translated: CATSEQGVNQPQHF. The rearrangement joins TRBV24-1 to TRBJ1-5; 8 bases match TRBD1. There are 14 residues in the CDR3. Germline CDR1 reads KGHDR; CDR2 reads SFDVKD. Losses at the gene ends were 4 bases for V and 7 bases for J; bases not matched to a gene: 5.